This T cell receptor beta chain emerged from a study of T cells after yellow fever vaccination. Study-level findings and limits: A secondary response was less intense yet reached its peak sooner, at day 5 versus 15.

This clonotype was seen only a few times. Its target is unknown. CDR1 and CDR2 (germline): MNHNS, SASEGT. The CDR3 contains 15 residues. V lost 7 bases, J lost 8 bases, and 8 bases stayed unmatched. TCRdb re-called the 5' RACE reads with MiXCR, one entry per CDR3 protein. Of 500,000 to 650,000 distinct CDR3 sequences detected, 17% appear once; the ten largest clones hold about 18%. Sequenced material: PBMCs, taken more than 4 days after the first yellow fever vaccination. The V call is TRBV6-1, the J call TRBJ2-1, with TRBD2 identical over 13 bases. The sequence was obtained from a man aged 18 to 30 who received the YFV17D yellow fever vaccine. CDR3 in DNA: TGTGCCAGCACCCCTAGACTAGCGGGGGGATATGAGCAGTTCTTC. Its translation is CASTPRLAGGYEQFF.